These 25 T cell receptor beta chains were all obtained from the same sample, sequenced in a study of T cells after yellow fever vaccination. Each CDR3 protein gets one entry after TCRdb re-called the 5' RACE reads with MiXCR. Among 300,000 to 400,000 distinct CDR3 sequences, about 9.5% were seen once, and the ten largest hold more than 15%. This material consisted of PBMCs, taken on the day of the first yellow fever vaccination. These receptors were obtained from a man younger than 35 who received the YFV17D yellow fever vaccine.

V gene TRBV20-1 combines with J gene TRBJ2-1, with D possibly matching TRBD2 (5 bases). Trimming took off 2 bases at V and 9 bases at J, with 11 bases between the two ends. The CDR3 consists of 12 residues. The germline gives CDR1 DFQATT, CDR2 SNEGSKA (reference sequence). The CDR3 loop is CSARSGVREQFF. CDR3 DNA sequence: TGCAGTGCTAGATCCGGGGTCCGTGAGCAGTTCTTC.

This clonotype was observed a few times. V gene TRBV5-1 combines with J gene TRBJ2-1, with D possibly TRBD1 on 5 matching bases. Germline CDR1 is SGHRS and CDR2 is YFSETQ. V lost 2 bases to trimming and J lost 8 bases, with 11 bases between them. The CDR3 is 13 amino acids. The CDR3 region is CASSFQTEDEQFF. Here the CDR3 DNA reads TGCGCCAGCAGCTTTCAGACAGAGGATGAGCAGTTCTTC.

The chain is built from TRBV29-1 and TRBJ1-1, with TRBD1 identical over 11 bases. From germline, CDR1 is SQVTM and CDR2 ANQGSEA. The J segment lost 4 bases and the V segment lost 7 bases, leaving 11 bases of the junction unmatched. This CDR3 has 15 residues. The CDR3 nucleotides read TGCAGCGCCGGGGGAGGACAGGGGGCGGGCACTGAAGCTTTCTTT. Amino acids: CSAGGGQGAGTEAFF.

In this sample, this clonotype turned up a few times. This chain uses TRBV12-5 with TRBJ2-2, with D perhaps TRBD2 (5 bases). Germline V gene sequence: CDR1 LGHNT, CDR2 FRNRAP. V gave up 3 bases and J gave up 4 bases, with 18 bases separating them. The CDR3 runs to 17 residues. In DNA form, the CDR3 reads TGTGCTAGTGGTTTCGCCCCGCTGGGCGCGGGCACCGGGGAGCTGTTTTTT. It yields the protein CASGFAPLGAGTGELFF.

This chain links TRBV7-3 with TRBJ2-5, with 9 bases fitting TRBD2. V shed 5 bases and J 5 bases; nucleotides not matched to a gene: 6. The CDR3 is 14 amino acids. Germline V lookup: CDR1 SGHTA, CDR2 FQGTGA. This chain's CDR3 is CASSPSGRSETQYF. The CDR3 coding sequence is TGTGCCAGCAGCCCAAGCGGGAGGTCGGAGACCCAGTACTTC.

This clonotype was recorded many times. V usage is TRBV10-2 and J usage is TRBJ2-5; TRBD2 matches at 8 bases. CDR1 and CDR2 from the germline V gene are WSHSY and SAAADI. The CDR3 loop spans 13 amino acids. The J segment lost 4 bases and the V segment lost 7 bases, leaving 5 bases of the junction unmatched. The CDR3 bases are TGCGCCAGCACCGTCGGGGGGGGAGAGACCCAGTACTTC. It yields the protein CASTVGGGETQYF.

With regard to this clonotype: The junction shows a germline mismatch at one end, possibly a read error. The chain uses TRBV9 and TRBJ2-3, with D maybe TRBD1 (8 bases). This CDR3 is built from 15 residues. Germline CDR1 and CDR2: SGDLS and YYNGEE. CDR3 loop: CASTATGEGTDMQYF. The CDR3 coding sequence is TGTGCCAGCACCGCGACAGGGGAGGGAACAGATATGCAGTATTTT.

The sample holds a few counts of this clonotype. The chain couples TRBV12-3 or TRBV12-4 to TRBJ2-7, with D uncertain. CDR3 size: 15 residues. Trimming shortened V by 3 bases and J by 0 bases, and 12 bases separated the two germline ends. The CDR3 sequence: CASSFSRSNSYEQYF. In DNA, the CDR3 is TGTGCCAGCAGTTTTAGTAGGTCAAACTCCTACGAGCAGTACTTC.

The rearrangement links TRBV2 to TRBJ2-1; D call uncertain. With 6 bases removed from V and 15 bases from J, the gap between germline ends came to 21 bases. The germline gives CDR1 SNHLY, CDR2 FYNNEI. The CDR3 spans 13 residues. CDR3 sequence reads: CASSVTGPGDRFF. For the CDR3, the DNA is TGTGCCAGCAGCGTAACCGGACCAGGCGATCGGTTCTTC.

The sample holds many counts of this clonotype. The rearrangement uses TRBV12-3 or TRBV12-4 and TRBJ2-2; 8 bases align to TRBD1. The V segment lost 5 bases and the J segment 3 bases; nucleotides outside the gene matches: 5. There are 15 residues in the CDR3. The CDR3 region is CASSPGQVYTGELFF. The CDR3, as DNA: TGTGCCAGCAGTCCGGGACAGGTTTACACCGGGGAGCTGTTTTTT.

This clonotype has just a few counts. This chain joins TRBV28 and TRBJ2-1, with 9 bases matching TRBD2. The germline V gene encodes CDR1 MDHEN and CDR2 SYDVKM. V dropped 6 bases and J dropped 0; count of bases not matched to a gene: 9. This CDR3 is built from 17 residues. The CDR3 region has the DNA TGTGCCAGCAGGCGGATGAGCGGGGGGCGCTCCTACAATGAGCAGTTCTTC. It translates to CASRRMSGGRSYNEQFF.

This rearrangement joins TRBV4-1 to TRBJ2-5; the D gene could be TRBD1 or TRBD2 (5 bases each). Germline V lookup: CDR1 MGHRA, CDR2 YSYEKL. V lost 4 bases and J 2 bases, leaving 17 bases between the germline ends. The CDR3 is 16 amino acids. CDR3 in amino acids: CASSRGSRGRQETQYF. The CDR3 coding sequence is TGCGCCAGCAGCCGGGGGTCGAGGGGTCGGCAAGAGACCCAGTACTTC.

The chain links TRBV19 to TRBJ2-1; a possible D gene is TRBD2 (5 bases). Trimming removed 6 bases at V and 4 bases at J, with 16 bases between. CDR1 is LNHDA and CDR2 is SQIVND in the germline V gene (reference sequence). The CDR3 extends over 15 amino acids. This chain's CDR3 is CASRPHGEKYNEQFF. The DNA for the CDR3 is TGTGCCAGTAGACCACACGGGGAGAAGTACAATGAGCAGTTCTTC.

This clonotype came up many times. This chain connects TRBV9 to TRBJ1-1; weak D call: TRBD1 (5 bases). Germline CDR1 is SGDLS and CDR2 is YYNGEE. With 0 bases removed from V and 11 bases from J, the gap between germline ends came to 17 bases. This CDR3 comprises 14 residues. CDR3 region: CASSVDPHQGRAFF. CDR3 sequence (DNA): TGTGCCAGCAGCGTAGACCCACACCAGGGTCGGGCTTTCTTT.

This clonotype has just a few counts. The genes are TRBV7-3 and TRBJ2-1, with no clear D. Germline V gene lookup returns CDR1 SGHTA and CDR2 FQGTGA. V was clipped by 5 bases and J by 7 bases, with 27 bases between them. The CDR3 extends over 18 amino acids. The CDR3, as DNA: TGTGCCAGCAGCCACACCCGTCCCCCCAAGGTCCTAAGGAATGAGCAGTTCTTC. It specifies CASSHTRPPKVLRNEQFF.

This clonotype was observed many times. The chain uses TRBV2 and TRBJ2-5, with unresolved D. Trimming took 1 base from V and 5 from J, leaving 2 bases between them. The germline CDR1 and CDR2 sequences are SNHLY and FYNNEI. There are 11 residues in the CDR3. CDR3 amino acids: CASSEEETQYF. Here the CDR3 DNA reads TGTGCCAGCAGTGAAGAGGAGACCCAGTACTTC.

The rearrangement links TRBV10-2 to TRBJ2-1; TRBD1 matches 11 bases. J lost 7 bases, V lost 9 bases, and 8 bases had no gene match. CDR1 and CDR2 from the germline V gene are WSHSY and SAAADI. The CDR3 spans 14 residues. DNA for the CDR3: TGCGCCAGTGGAGGGACAGGGGGAACAAATGAGCAGTTCTTC. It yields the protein CASGGTGGTNEQFF.

CDR3 sequence: CASSFSTGLNEQFF. The CDR3 DNA reads TGTGCCAGCAGTTTTTCAACAGGACTTAATGAGCAGTTCTTC. The V gene is TRBV28, the J gene TRBJ2-1, with D tentatively TRBD1 or TRBD2 (5 bases each). V dropped 3 bases and J dropped 7 bases, with 13 bases sitting between them. Germline CDR1 reads MDHEN; CDR2 reads SYDVKM. The CDR3 is made up of 14 amino acids. The full variable domain, with the rest looked up from reference TRBV28 and TRBJ2-1, is DVKVTQSSRYLVKRTGEKVFLECVQDMDHENMFWYRQDPGLGLRLIYFSYDVKMKEKGDIPEGYSVSREKKERFSLILESASTNQTSMYLCASSFSTGLNEQFFGPGTRLTVL.

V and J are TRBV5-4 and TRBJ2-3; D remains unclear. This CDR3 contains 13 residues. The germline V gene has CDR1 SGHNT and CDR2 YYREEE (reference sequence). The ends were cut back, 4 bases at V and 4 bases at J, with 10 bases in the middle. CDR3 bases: TGTGCCAGCAGCCGGGTGACCTCAGATACGCAGTATTTT. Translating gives CASSRVTSDTQYF.

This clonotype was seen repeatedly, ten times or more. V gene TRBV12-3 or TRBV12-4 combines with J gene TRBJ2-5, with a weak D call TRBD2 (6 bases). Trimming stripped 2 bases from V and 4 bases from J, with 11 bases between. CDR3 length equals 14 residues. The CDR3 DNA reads TGTGCCAGCAGTTTAATGACTAGTGCAGAGACCCAGTACTTC. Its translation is CASSLMTSAETQYF.

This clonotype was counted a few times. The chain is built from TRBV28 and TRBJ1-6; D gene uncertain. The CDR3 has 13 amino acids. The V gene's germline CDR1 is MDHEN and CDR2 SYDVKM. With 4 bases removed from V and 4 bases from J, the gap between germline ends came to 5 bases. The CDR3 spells CASSSGYNSPLHF. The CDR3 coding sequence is TGTGCCAGCAGTTCGGGGTATAATTCACCCCTCCACTTT.

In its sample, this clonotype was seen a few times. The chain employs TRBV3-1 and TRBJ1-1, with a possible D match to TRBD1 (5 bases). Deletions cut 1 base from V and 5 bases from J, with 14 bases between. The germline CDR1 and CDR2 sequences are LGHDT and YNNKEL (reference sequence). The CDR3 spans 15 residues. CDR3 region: CASSQVGGARTEAFF. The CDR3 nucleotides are TGTGCCAGCAGCCAAGTAGGAGGGGCTCGGACTGAAGCTTTCTTT. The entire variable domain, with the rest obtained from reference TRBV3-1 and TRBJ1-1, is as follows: DTAVSQTPKYLVTQMGNDKSIKCEQNLGHDTMYWYKQDSKKFLKIMFSYNNKELIINETVPNRFSPKSPDKAHLNLHINSLELGDSAVYFCASSQVGGARTEAFFGQGTRLTVV.

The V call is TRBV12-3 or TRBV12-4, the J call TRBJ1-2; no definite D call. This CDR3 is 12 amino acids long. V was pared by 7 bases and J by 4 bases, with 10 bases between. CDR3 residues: CASNRRSYGYTF. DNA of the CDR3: TGTGCCAGCAATCGACGGAGCTATGGCTACACCTTC.

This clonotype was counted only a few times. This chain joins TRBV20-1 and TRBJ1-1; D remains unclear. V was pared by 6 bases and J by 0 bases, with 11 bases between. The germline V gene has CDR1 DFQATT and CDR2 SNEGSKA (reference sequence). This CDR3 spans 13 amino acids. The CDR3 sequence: CSARFSMNTEAFF. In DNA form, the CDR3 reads TGCAGTGCCAGGTTTAGCATGAACACTGAAGCTTTCTTT.

The CDR3 DNA sequence: TGTGCCAGCAGAGGACAGGGGGATGAAAAACTGTTTTTT. Translating it yields CASRGQGDEKLFF. This rearrangement joins TRBV5-4 to TRBJ1-4; the match to TRBD1 covers 10 bases. The J segment lost 6 bases and the V segment lost 5 bases, leaving 1 base of the junction unmatched. There are 13 residues in the CDR3. From germline, CDR1 is SGHNT and CDR2 YYREEE (reference sequence).